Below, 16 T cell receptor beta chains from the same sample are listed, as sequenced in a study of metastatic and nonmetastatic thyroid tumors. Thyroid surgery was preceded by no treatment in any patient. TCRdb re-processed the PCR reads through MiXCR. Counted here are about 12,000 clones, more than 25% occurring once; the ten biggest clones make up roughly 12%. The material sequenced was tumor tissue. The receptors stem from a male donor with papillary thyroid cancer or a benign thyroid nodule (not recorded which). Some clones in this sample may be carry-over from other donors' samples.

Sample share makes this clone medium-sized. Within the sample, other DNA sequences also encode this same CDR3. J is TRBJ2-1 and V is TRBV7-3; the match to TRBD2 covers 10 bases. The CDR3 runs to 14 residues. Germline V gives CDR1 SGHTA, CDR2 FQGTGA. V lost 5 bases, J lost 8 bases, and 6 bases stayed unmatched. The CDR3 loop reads CASSPQGTSDEQFF. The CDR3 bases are TGTGCCAGCAGCCCCCAGGGGACTAGCGATGAGCAGTTCTTC.

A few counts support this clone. The DNA for the CDR3 is TGTGCCAGCAGTTCTTCATACGAGCAGTACTTC. Translating it yields CASSSSYEQYF. V gene TRBV27 combines with J gene TRBJ2-7; D is uncertain. The CDR3 length is 11 residues. The germline V gene encodes CDR1 MNHEY and CDR2 SMNVEV (reference sequence). V gave up 4 bases and J gave up 4 bases, with 5 bases separating them.

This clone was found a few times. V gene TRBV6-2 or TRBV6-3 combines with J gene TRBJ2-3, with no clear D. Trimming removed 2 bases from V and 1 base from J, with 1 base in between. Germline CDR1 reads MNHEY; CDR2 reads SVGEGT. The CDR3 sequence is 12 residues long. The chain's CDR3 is CASSYGTDTQYF. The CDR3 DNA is TGTGCCAGCAGTTACGGCACAGATACGCAGTATTTT.

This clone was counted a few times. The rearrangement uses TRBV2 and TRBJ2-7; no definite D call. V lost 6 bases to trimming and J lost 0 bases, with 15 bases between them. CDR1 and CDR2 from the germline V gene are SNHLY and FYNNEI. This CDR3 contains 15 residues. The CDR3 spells CASRSTSFLSYEQYF. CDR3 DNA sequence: TGTGCCAGCAGGTCCACTTCTTTTCTCTCCTACGAGCAGTACTTC.

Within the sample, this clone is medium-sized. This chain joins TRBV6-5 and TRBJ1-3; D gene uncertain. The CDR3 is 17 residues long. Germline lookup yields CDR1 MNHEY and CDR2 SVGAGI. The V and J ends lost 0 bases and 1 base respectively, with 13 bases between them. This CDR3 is CASSYSGTVTSGNTIYF. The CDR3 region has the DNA TGTGCCAGCAGTTACTCGGGCACAGTGACTTCTGGAAACACCATATATTTT.

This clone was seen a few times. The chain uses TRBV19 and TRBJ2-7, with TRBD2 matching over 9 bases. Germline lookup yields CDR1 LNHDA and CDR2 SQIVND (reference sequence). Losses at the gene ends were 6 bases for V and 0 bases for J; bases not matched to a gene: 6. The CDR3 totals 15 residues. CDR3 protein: CASSSIAGVSYEQYF. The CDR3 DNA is TGTGCCAGTAGCAGCATAGCGGGAGTCTCCTACGAGCAGTACTTC.

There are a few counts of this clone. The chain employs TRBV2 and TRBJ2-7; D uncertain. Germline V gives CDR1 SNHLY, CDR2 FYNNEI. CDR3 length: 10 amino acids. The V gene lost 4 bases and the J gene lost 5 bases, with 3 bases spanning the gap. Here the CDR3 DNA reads TGTGCCAGCAGTGTTCACGAGCAGTACTTC. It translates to CASSVHEQYF.

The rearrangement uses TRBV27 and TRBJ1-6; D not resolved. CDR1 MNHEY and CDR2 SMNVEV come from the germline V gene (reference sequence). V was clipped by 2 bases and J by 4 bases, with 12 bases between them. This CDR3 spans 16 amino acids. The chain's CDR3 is CASSLLPSQYNSPLHF. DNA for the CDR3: TGTGCCAGCAGTTTACTACCGAGCCAGTATAATTCACCCCTCCACTTT.

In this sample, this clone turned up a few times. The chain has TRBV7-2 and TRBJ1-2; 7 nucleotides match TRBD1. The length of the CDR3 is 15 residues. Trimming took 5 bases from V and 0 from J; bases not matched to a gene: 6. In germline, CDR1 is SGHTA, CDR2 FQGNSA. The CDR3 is CASSVGQRANYGYTF. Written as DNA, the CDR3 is TGTGCCAGCAGCGTGGGACAGAGAGCTAACTATGGCTACACCTTC.

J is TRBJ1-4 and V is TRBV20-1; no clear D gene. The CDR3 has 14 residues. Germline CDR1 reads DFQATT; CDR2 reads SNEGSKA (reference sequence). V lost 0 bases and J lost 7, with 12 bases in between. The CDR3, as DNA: TGCAGTGCTAGAGAGGCCCGGGAGGGTGAAAAACTGTTTTTT. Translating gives CSAREAREGEKLFF.

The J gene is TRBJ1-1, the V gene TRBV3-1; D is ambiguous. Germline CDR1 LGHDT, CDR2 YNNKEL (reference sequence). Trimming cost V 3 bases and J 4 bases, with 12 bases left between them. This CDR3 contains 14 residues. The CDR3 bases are TGTGCCAGCAGCCATTGGACCGAGGTCACTGAAGCTTTCTTT. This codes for CASSHWTEVTEAFF.

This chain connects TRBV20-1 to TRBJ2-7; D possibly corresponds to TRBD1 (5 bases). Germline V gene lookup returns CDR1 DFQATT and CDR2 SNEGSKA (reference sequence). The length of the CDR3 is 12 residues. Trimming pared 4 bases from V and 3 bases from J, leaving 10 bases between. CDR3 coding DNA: TGCAGTGCTAAGGGGTGGAACTACGAGCAGTACTTC. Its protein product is CSAKGWNYEQYF.

CDR3 DNA sequence: TGTGCCAGCAGTTTCCGGGACAGCCAAGAGACCCAGTACTTC. Translating it yields CASSFRDSQETQYF. The genes are TRBV6-5 and TRBJ2-5; 7 positions agree with TRBD1. Trimming took 4 bases from V and 1 from J; bases not matched to a gene: 3. Germline loops: CDR1 MNHEY, CDR2 SVGAGI. This CDR3 spans 14 amino acids.

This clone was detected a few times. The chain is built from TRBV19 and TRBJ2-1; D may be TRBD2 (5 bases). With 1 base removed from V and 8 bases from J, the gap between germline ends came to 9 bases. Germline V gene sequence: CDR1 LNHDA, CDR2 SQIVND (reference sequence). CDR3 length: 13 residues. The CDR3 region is CASSIASLDEQFF. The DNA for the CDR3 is TGTGCCAGTAGTATAGCTAGCCTCGATGAGCAGTTCTTC.

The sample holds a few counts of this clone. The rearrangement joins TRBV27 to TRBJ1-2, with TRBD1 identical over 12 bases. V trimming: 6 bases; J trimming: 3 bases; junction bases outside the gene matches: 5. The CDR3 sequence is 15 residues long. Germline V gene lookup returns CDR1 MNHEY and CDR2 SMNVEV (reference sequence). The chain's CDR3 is CASRYRDRGHYGYTF. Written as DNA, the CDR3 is TGTGCCAGCAGATACCGGGACAGGGGGCACTATGGCTACACCTTC.

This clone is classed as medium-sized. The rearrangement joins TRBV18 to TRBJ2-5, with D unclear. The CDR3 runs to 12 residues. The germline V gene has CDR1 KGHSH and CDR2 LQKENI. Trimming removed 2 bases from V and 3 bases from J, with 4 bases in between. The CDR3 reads CASSPAKETQYF. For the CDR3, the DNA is TGTGCCAGCTCACCAGCTAAAGAGACCCAGTACTTC.